These 18 T cell receptor beta chains came from one sample sequenced in a study of HIV-infected children after antiretroviral therapy interruption. RNA-based 3' RACE libraries used unique molecular identifiers. TCRdb ran MiXCR on the 3' RACE reads and lists one entry per CDR3 protein. The top ten hold roughly 0.87% of the sample, which has some 41,000 distinct CDR3 sequences, over 6.5% seen once. The treatment here: PENTA 11 planned treatment interruption arm or continuous ART arm. The sample here was CD45RA+ CD4+ T cells from PBMCs, pooled from several time points, taken from a donor given antiretroviral therapy, either interrupted or continuous. This sample's subset: naive CD4+ CD45RA+ CD45RO- T cells. These receptors were collected from a pool of human donors with HIV.

In this sample, this clonotype turned up many times. The rearrangement joins TRBV4-1 to TRBJ1-1; D is uncertain. This CDR3 has 13 amino acids. Germline CDR1 MGHRA, CDR2 YSYEKL. V was clipped by 2 bases and J by 5 bases, with 9 bases between them. CDR3 DNA sequence: TGCGCCAGCAGCCAATCTAGAGGGACTGAAGCTTTCTTT. Encoded protein: CASSQSRGTEAFF.

The sample holds many counts of this clonotype. The chain combines TRBV5-1 with TRBJ2-7, with 7 nucleotides matching TRBD2. The CDR3 runs 17 residues. Trimming at V came to 0 bases and at J to 0 bases, leaving 9 bases not matched to a gene. Germline CDR1 and CDR2: SGHRS and YFSETQ. CDR3 amino acids: CASSLGRGDGTSYEQYF. In nucleotides, the CDR3 is TGCGCCAGCAGCTTGGGCCGGGGGGACGGAACCTCCTACGAGCAGTACTTC.

This clonotype has ten or more counts. This chain joins TRBV27 and TRBJ2-7, with a weak D call TRBD2 (7 bases). V was pared by 6 bases and J by 2 bases, with 23 bases between. There are 17 residues in the CDR3. CDR1 and CDR2 from the germline V gene are MNHEY and SMNVEV (reference sequence). The chain's CDR3 is CASSQNPRVGGPYEQYF. In DNA form, the CDR3 reads TGTGCCAGCAGCCAAAATCCCCGTGTCGGGGGGCCCTACGAGCAGTACTTC.

This clonotype has more than one count but fewer than ten. This chain joins TRBV7-9 and TRBJ2-2; perhaps TRBD1 as D (5 bases). The CDR3 length is 16 residues. Between the trimmed V and J ends, which lost 1 base and 1 base, there was a span of 10 bases. Germline V gene lookup returns CDR1 SEHNR and CDR2 FQNEAQ (reference sequence). The CDR3 DNA reads TGTGCCAGCAGCTTAGTCCCAGGGAAGAACACCGGGGAGCTGTTTTTT. Translation gives CASSLVPGKNTGELFF.

This clonotype was recorded at least ten times. The germline gene is not matched at one end of the junction; a read error may be the cause. V is TRBV4-1 and J is TRBJ2-3; 7 bases align to TRBD1. This CDR3 is built from 13 residues. The germline V gene has CDR1 MGHRA and CDR2 YSYEKL. The CDR3 coding sequence is TGTGCCAGCAGCCAAGACAGGGCGGAAACGCTGTATTTT. It specifies CASSQDRAETLYF.

This clonotype was found many times. V usage is TRBV7-2 and J usage is TRBJ2-7, with a tentative D call TRBD2 (7 bases). This CDR3 spans 15 amino acids. The V and J ends lost 7 bases and 10 bases respectively, with 26 bases between them. Germline V lookup: CDR1 SGHTA, CDR2 FQGNSA. The CDR3 reads CASMRDWGGSYEQYF. CDR3 coding DNA: TGTGCCAGCATGCGGGACTGGGGGGGCTCCTATGAACAGTACTTC.

This clonotype was detected many times. The CDR3 nucleotides read TGTGCCAGCAGTGTCAGCGGGAGAGGCACAGATACGCAGTATTTT. As protein: CASSVSGRGTDTQYF. This rearrangement joins TRBV28 to TRBJ2-3, with 8 bases aligning to TRBD2. Per the germline V gene, CDR1 is MDHEN and CDR2 is SYDVKM. With V trimmed by 5 bases and J by 1 base, 5 bases remained unmatched. The CDR3 is 15 residues long.

The gene calls are TRBV27 and TRBJ1-2; D is undetermined. The V end lost 5 bases, the J end lost 3 bases, and 28 bases lay between the germline ends. The germline CDR1 and CDR2 sequences are MNHEY and SMNVEV (reference sequence). There are 19 residues in the CDR3. The CDR3 sequence is CASSPLGPFTASRDYGYTF. For the CDR3, the DNA is TGTGCCAGCAGTCCCCTCGGCCCATTCACCGCGTCTCGTGACTATGGCTACACCTTC.

The chain links TRBV6-1 to TRBJ1-1; D unresolved. The CDR3 length is 11 residues. Germline loops: CDR1 MNHNS, CDR2 SASEGT. Trimming pared 6 bases from V and 10 bases from J, leaving 12 bases between. CDR3 residues: CASRKTWGAFF. In DNA form, the CDR3 reads TGTGCCAGCAGGAAGACGTGGGGAGCTTTCTTT.

This clonotype was picked up many times. This chain links TRBV20-1 with TRBJ2-3; possibly TRBD1 for D (5 bases). The germline V gene encodes CDR1 DFQATT and CDR2 SNEGSKA (reference sequence). Trimming stripped 4 bases from V and 0 bases from J, with 11 bases between. The CDR3 runs to 14 residues. The CDR3 protein is CSATKTASTDTQYF. CDR3 DNA: TGCAGTGCTACTAAGACAGCTAGCACAGATACGCAGTATTTT.

This clonotype was found many times. The chain carries TRBV19 and TRBJ2-7, with D uncertain. The V gene's germline CDR1 is LNHDA and CDR2 SQIVND (reference sequence). This CDR3 comprises 13 residues. Trimming stripped 9 bases from V and 10 bases from J, with 22 bases between. The CDR3 region is CASSLLGSYEQYF. CDR3 in DNA: TGTGCCAGCAGTCTACTGGGCTCCTATGAACAGTACTTC.

This clonotype was seen more than once but under ten times. V and J are TRBV18 and TRBJ2-2; D may correspond to TRBD1 or TRBD2 (5 bases each). Germline V lookup: CDR1 KGHSH, CDR2 LQKENI. There are 15 residues in the CDR3. The V end was cut by 3 bases, the J end by 6 bases, with 14 bases between. CDR3 nucleotides: TGTGCCAGCTCACCTTGGGACGCCCCGGCCGGGGAGCTGTTTTTT. Translating gives CASSPWDAPAGELFF.

This clonotype came up many times. This rearrangement joins TRBV11-1 to TRBJ1-2; the D gene is possibly TRBD1 (5 bases). Germline CDR1 is SGHAT and CDR2 is FQDESV (reference sequence). The CDR3 is made up of 13 amino acids. V was trimmed by 6 bases and J by 10 bases, leaving 18 bases between them. The CDR3 reads CASSFRANSDYTF. CDR3 bases: TGTGCCAGCAGTTTCAGGGCAAACTCCGACTACACCTTC.

This chain connects TRBV18 to TRBJ2-1; D is unclear. The CDR3 runs 12 residues. V was pared by 5 bases and J by 8 bases, with 10 bases between. CDR1 and CDR2 (germline): KGHSH, LQKENI. CDR3 DNA: TGTGCCAGCTCATCGACTGTTTATGAGCAGTTCTTC. This encodes CASSSTVYEQFF.

In this sample, this clonotype turned up many times. J is TRBJ1-1 and V is TRBV12-3 or TRBV12-4, with D uncertain. CDR3 length: 14 amino acids. The V end lost 3 bases, the J end lost 1 base, and 9 bases lay between the germline ends. The CDR3 coding sequence is TGTGCCAGCAGTTTTGCAGGAAGGAACACTGAAGCTTTCTTT. Its protein product is CASSFAGRNTEAFF.

This clonotype was observed many times. This chain uses TRBV30 with TRBJ1-2, with 12 bases identical to TRBD1. Germline loops: CDR1 GTSNPN, CDR2 SVGIG (reference sequence). There are 15 residues in the CDR3. With 3 bases clipped from V and 8 bases from J, the junction kept 10 bases outside the gene matches. CDR3 loop: CAWRGTGGAPGGYTF. The CDR3 nucleotides read TGTGCCTGGAGGGGGACAGGGGGCGCCCCGGGGGGCTACACCTTC. Combining the CDR3 with reference TRBV30 and TRBJ1-2 gives the whole variable domain SQTIHQWPATLVQPVGSPLSLECTVEGTSNPNLYWYRQAAGRGLQLLFYSVGIGQISSEVPQNLSASRPQDRQFILSSKKLLLSDSGFYLCAWRGTGGAPGGYTFGSGTRLTVV.

This clonotype was detected many times. The chain has TRBV11-2 and TRBJ2-2, with 8 nucleotides matching TRBD2. The germline V gene encodes CDR1 SGHAT and CDR2 FQNNGV. V gave up 5 bases and J gave up 2 bases; unmatched junction bases: 7. The CDR3 runs to 16 residues. CDR3 nucleotides: TGTGCCAGCAGCCAATACCGGGAGGGAAACACCGGGGAGCTGTTTTTT. This encodes CASSQYREGNTGELFF.

The chain uses TRBV12-3 or TRBV12-4 and TRBJ2-1; 8 nucleotides agree with TRBD1. The CDR3 contains 16 residues. The junction had 12 bases not matched to a gene; V was cut back by 1 base and J by 10 bases. The CDR3: CASSLDFRGQGHEQFF. Here the CDR3 DNA reads TGTGCCAGCAGTTTAGACTTCCGAGGACAGGGTCACGAGCAGTTCTTC.